Reported below is one T cell receptor beta chain. Its antigen is unknown. Clones were read by immunoSEQ multiplex PCR, and TCRdb kept only the in-frame ones, dropping some. The sample lists tens of thousands of clones; 84% were seen once. The data belong to a study of T cells in localized non-small cell lung cancer. General observations from the study: The study found T cell clonality highest in uninvolved adjacent lung, above tumor. Paired adjacent lung recovered a median approximately 57 of the top 100 tumor clones. Higher T cell density in the blood was associated with longer overall survival, whereas higher adjacent-lung clonality associated with shorter survival. The study sequenced only one region of the tumor. As a result, intratumor heterogeneity could not be excluded and remains possible.

The V and J ends lost 5 bases and 1 base respectively, with 12 bases between them. Germline V lookup: CDR1 LGHNT, CDR2 FRNRAP. The CDR3 is 14 amino acids. The source material was peripheral blood, sampled before any cancer treatment. This chain links TRBV12-5 with TRBJ2-7; D may match TRBD1 or TRBD2 (6 bases each). The receptor comes from a man between 40 and 69 years old with stage I lung adenocarcinoma. The CDR3 bases are TGTGCTAGTGGTACCGGAGGGGGGTCCTACGAGCAGTACTTC. Protein product: CASGTGGGSYEQYF.